This T cell receptor beta chain was observed in a study of T cells in localized non-small cell lung cancer. General study results and limits: Clonality of T cells reached its maximum in uninvolved adjacent lung, surpassing tumor. Density of T cells in blood, when higher, went with longer overall survival.

Data came from immunoSEQ multiplex PCR; TCRdb stores just in-frame clones and leaves some out. The data hold tens of thousands of clones, with over 80% observed a single time. As for this clone: What it recognizes is unknown.

V was clipped by 3 bases and J by 7 bases, with 16 bases between them. The CDR3 totals 15 residues. Germline lookup yields CDR1 LGHNA and CDR2 YSLEER. This material consisted of peripheral blood mononuclear cells, taken before any cancer treatment. The clonotype originates from a man aged 35 to 69 with stage III lung adenocarcinoma. V gene TRBV4-3 combines with J gene TRBJ1-3; D perhaps matches TRBD1 (5 bases). The CDR3 DNA is TGCGCCAGCAGCCAGATTTTTGGGGGGGACAACACCATATATTTT. Its protein is CASSQIFGGDNTIYF.